Here is one T cell receptor beta chain with its context. The antigen it recognizes is unknown. Base quality data are lacking; no much larger clone is found one base away. The sample is drawn from a study of glioma-infiltrating T cells after dendritic cell vaccination (dated by TCRdb to about 2016). Describing the broader study: The cohort included 15 or so glioblastoma patients drawn from Phase I and II dendritic cell vaccination trials, of whom 9 were newly diagnosed and 6 had recurrent disease. In glioblastoma patients vaccinated with dendritic cells, deep sequencing of TCR beta CDR3 regions served to measure the amount of tumor-infiltrating lymphocytes and to compare repertoires between tumor and blood. Survival after dendritic cell vaccination was correlated with TCR sequencing metrics such as TIL content and the overlap between tumor and blood repertoires. Patients received three intradermal dendritic cell vaccine injections at biweekly intervals in the arm below the axilla. To make the vaccine, monocyte-derived dendritic cells were cultured for 7 to 8 days with IL-4 and GM-CSF and then pulsed overnight with autologous tumor lysate. Between the early 2000s and the early 2010s, the patients were given dendritic cell vaccination pulsed with autologous tumor lysate.

The time point label for this specimen denotes: after dendritic cell vaccination, including at tumor progression/relapse. To be selected, patients needed enough residual fresh-frozen tumor tissue and more than two years of available survival data. Molecular status otherwise varied across the glioblastoma patients, but none of them carried an isocitrate dehydrogenase mutation. PBMC were collected before vaccination, two weeks after the third vaccination, and at tumor progression if tumor progression occurred. The Qiagen DNeasy Blood extraction Kit was used to extract genomic DNA. Paper-wide results and their limitations: The cohort was small and heterogeneous, only a few patients had full blood and tumor sets, and even fewer had initial-recurrent tumor pairs. The three-group TCR overlap response model was described as speculative and requiring prospective validation. After dendritic cell vaccination, a higher estimated pretreatment TIL content predicted longer time to progression and overall survival. No direct relationship between TCR clonality and survival was found, suggesting that a diverse polyclonal response may matter.

The immunoSEQ assay amplified TCRB CDR3 regions from approximately 2 micrograms of genomic DNA, or from all available DNA when less than that amount was available. The multiplex PCR employed 60 forward primers targeting TCR V beta segments and 13 reverse primers targeting J beta segments. To estimate reads per starting template, synthetic control templates were spiked into each sample at limiting dilution. Reads of 87 bp were generated by sequencing on the Illumina HiSeq System. In the original analysis: To remove PCR and sequencing errors, closely related sequences were merged with a nearest neighbor algorithm. TCR overlap was defined as the percentage of unique tumor TCR beta sequences that were also found in the peripheral blood of the same patient. TCRdb limited this immuneACCESS table to in-frame rearrangements with V and J called. A share of clones is missing; checked studies link under half to unresolved V genes, and the rest is unexplained. V, J and clone size were drawn from that table, and D and trimming were deduced from the DNA. The sample records 100,000 to 120,000 clones, around 90% of which are singletons. The ten largest clones add up to approximately 3% of the sample.

The specimen was blood, collected after dendritic cell vaccination. The clonotype originates from a human donor with glioblastoma.

The CDR3 amino acid sequence is: CASSAQLIPGEKTQYF. At the DNA level, the sequence is TGCGCCAGCAGCGCACAGCTGATACCAGGGGAAAAGACCCAGTACTTC. Recombination connected TRBV5-1 to TRBJ2-5, and possibly TRBD1, on 6 matching bases. Counted from cysteine to phenylalanine, this CDR3 has 16 amino acids. The CDR3 DNA has 48 bases and is translated from base 1. The junction shows trimming of 4 bases on V and 6 bases on J, plus 22 bases between the germline ends. CDR1 and CDR2 are drawn from the germline V gene: SGHRS, YFSETQ.